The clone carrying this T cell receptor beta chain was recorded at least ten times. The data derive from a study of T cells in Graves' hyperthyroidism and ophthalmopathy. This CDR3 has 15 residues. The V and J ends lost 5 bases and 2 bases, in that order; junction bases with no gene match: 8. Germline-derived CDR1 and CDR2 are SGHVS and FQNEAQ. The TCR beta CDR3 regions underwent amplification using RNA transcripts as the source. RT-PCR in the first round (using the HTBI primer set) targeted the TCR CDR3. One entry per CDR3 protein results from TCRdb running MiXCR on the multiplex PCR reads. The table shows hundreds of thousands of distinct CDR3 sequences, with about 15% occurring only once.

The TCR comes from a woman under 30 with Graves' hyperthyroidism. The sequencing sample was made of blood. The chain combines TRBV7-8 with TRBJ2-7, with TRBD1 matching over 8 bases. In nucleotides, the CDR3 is TGTGCCAGCAGCCTATGGACAGGGAGCCCCTACGAGCAGTACTTC. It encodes CASSLWTGSPYEQYF.